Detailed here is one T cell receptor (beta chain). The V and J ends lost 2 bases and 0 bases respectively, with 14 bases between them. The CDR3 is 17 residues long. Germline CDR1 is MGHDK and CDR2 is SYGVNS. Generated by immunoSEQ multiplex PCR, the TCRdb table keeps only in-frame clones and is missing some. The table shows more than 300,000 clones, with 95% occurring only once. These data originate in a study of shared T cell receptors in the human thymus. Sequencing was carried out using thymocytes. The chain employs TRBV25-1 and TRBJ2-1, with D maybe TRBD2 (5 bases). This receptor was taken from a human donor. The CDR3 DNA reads TGTGCCAGCAGTGAAGTTGGGCGGGCGAGCTCCTACAATGAGCAGTTCTTC. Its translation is CASSEVGRASSYNEQFF.